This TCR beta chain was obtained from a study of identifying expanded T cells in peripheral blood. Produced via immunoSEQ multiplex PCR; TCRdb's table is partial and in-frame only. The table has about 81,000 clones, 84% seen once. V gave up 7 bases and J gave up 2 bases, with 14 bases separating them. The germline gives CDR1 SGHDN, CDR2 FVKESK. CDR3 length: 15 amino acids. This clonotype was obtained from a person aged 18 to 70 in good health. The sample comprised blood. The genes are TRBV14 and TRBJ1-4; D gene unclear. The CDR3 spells CASKRRSITNEKLFF. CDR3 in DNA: TGTGCCAGCAAGAGACGCAGCATTACTAATGAAAAACTGTTTTTT.